These 7 T cell receptor beta chains were all obtained from the same sample, sequenced in a study of cytomegalovirus exposure and HLA in healthy donors. The PCR ran on 60 Vbeta and 13 Jbeta primers. This table comes from immunoSEQ multiplex PCR, and its TCRdb copy is limited to in-frame clones, with some not included. The repertoire has about 140,000 clones, approximately 80% of them found once; the top ten carry 13% to 15%. What was sequenced was PBMCs. The receptors shown here come from a woman aged 40 to 49 in good health and CMV-seronegative.

The chain employs TRBV10-2 and TRBJ2-5; a possible D gene is TRBD1 (6 bases). This CDR3 is 14 amino acids long. CDR1 and CDR2 (germline): WSHSY, SAAADI. V lost 4 bases, J lost 5 bases, and 14 bases lay in between. CDR3 residues: CASSATGFAETQYF. The CDR3 bases are TGCGCCAGCAGTGCCACAGGGTTTGCGGAGACCCAGTACTTC.

Remarks on this clone: This CDR3 is missing its conserved last phenylalanine or tryptophan, likely due to a read error. Because the CDR3's place on the DNA is in doubt, the DNA is left out and the CDR3 is given as listed by TCRdb. V gene TRBV29-1 combines with J gene TRBJ2-6; TRBD1 was called by the table and not checked on the DNA. The CDR3 is 11 residues long, ends included. In germline, CDR1 is SQVTM, CDR2 ANQGSEA. The CDR3 spells CSVEDEPGQGA.

The V gene is TRBV5-1, the J gene TRBJ1-2, with 9 nucleotides matching TRBD1. The CDR3 extends over 16 amino acids. Trimming cost V 0 bases and J 8 bases; bases outside gene matches: 11. Germline values: CDR1 SGHRS, CDR2 YFSETQ. CDR3 amino acids: CASSLAMDRGGGGYTF. In DNA, the CDR3 is TGCGCCAGCAGCTTGGCCATGGACAGGGGAGGAGGAGGCTACACCTTC.

This chain links TRBV5-6 with TRBJ1-1; 9 nucleotides agree with TRBD1. Germline-derived CDR1 and CDR2 are SGHDT and YYEEEE. V shed 4 bases and J 0 bases; nucleotides not matched to a gene: 7. CDR3 length: 16 amino acids. This CDR3 is CASSTGTGRMNTEAFF. The CDR3 bases are TGTGCCAGCAGCACTGGGACAGGGCGGATGAACACTGAAGCTTTCTTT. Full variable domain (rest looked up from reference TRBV5-6 and TRBJ1-1): DAGVTQSPTHLIKTRGQQVTLRCSPKSGHDTVSWYQQALGQGPQFIFQYYEEEERQRGNFPDRFSGHQFPNYSSELNVNALLLGDSALYLCASSTGTGRMNTEAFFGQGTRLTVV.

This clone occurred a few times. The chain combines TRBV12-2 with TRBJ2-1; the D call of TRBD2 is as the table states it, not checked on the DNA. TRBV12-2 is assigned pseudogene status. The length of the CDR3 is 15 residues. The CDR3 DNA is TGTGCAAGTCGCTTAGCGGGGCTAGCGGAAGATGAGCAGTTCTTC. It translates to CASRLAGLAEDEQFF.

This clone has a single count. The chain has TRBV5-4 and TRBJ2-2, with D uncertain. Trimming stripped 0 bases from V and 4 bases from J, with 7 bases between. The CDR3 has 14 amino acids. CDR1 and CDR2 from the germline V gene are SGHNT and YYREEE (reference sequence). CDR3 loop: CASSLDPSTGELFF. Written as DNA, the CDR3 is TGTGCCAGCAGCTTGGATCCGAGCACCGGGGAGCTGTTTTTT.

V usage is TRBV19 and J usage is TRBJ2-7; maybe TRBD2 (6 bases). The CDR3 is 14 amino acids. Germline V gives CDR1 LNHDA, CDR2 SQIVND (reference sequence). V lost 5 bases and J 2 bases, leaving 13 bases between the germline ends. CDR3 amino acids: CASSPQREPYEQYF. CDR3 bases: TGTGCCAGTAGTCCACAACGGGAGCCCTACGAGCAGTACTTC.